The source of this T cell receptor beta chain is a study of cytomegalovirus exposure and HLA in healthy donors. The study, taken as a whole, reports: Sequence variants that were highly shared formed a cluster that was likely a sequencing artifact.

The PCR had 60 Vbeta and 13 Jbeta primers. Assay: immunoSEQ multiplex PCR; the TCRdb copy retains only in-frame clones and omits some. The table includes fewer than 90,000 clones, about 76% detected once. Regarding this clone: Antigen specificity is unknown.

This receptor was identified in a man aged 25-40 years in good health and CMV-seropositive. Sequencing used PBMCs.

The CDR3: CASSLAWAKNYGYTF. The CDR3 nucleotides are TGTGCCAGCAGCTTGGCCTGGGCCAAAAACTATGGCTACACCTTC. J is TRBJ1-2 and V is TRBV5-4, with unresolved D. The CDR3 sequence is 15 residues long. The germline gives CDR1 SGHNT, CDR2 YYREEE (reference sequence). V was clipped by 0 bases and J by 2 bases, with 11 bases between them.